Listed below are T cell receptor beta chains from one sample, sequenced in a study of T cells in Graves' hyperthyroidism and ophthalmopathy. MiXCR was run by TCRdb on the multiplex PCR reads, yielding one entry per CDR3 protein. The sample includes more than 550,000 distinct CDR3 sequences, over 40% seen only once; the top ten take less than 9.5%. Material for sequencing was peripheral blood or thyroid tissue (not recorded which). These receptors were taken from an adult man with Graves' disease, either hyperthyroidism or ophthalmopathy (not recorded which). The CDR3 runs from the conserved cysteine through the conserved F or W. D genes are given only for firm matches. Size values are once, few and many counts, or a class for expanded clones, and some rows have none.

d_call	v_call	clone_size	j_call	cdr3_nt	cdr3_aa
TRBD2	TRBV20-1	many	TRBJ2-5	TGCAGTGCTAGTCCACTAGCGGGCCAAAAAGAGACCCAGTACTTC	CSASPLAGQKETQYF
.	TRBV19	.	TRBJ2-3	TGTGCCAGTAGTCCCGCGGGGTTCGGGACGGCGGAAGATACGCAGTATTTT	CASSPAGFGTAEDTQYF
.	TRBV7-9	many	TRBJ1-3	TGTGCCAGCAGCTTAGGGATGGTGCAAGGAAACACCATATATTTT	CASSLGMVQGNTIYF
TRBD1	TRBV7-9	few	TRBJ1-6	TGTGCCAGCAGCTTCCGGGACAGGGCTTCACCCCTCCACTTT	CASSFRDRASPLHF
.	TRBV7-9	many	TRBJ1-3	TGTGCCAGCAGCGCGACTCTCTCTGGAAACACCATATATTTT	CASSATLSGNTIYF
TRBD2	TRBV5-6	many	TRBJ2-7	TGTGCCAGCAGTGGAGGGACTAGCGGGATCTACGAGCAGTACTTC	CASSGGTSGIYEQYF
TRBD1	TRBV10-2	few	TRBJ2-2	TGCGCCAGCAGCCACGTCGACAGGGCGCGCACCGGGGAGCTGTTTTTT	CASSHVDRARTGELFF
.	TRBV15	.	TRBJ1-6	TGTGCCACCAGCAGAGGGGTGCGGTCACCCCTCCACTTT	CATSRGVRSPLHF
TRBD1	TRBV2	few	TRBJ1-6	TGTGCCAGCAGTGGAACAACAGGGGGCCTAGGGTCACCCCTCCACTTT	CASSGTTGGLGSPLHF
TRBD1	TRBV10-3	.	TRBJ1-5	TGTGCCAGCAGCCAGACCGGGACAGGGAATCAGCCCCAGCATTTT	CASSQTGTGNQPQHF
.	TRBV19	few	TRBJ1-1	TGTGCCAGTATCCTCAGGGGACCCAACACTGAAGCTTTCTTT	CASILRGPNTEAFF
.	TRBV5-1	few	TRBJ2-3	TGCGCCAGCAGCTCCGGGACTCAAACCACAGATACGCAGTATTTT	CASSSGTQTTDTQYF
.	TRBV15	.	TRBJ2-5	TGTGCCACCAGCAGTGCCCCGGGGAAAGAGACCCAGTACTTC	CATSSAPGKETQYF